This T cell receptor beta chain was recovered during a study of beta chain features in type 1 diabetes. Notes on the study in general: There was a moderate but significant shortening of TCRB CDR3s in all four CD4+ subsets of Type 1 diabetes patients.

Worth noting for this clone: Its target is unknown.

V shed 5 bases and J shed 0 bases, with 8 bases lying between them. The CDR3 has 14 residues. Germline values: CDR1 SGHRS, CDR2 YFSETQ. Sequenced material consisted of expressed TCRB transcripts (all of the isolated RNA was reverse transcribed). Only in-frame clones appear in the TCRdb table, and some are missing; sequencing was by immunoSEQ multiplex PCR. The sample records about 230,000 clones, roughly 16% being singletons. The clonotype comes from a man aged 30-40 years with type 1 diabetes. The source material was naive CD4+ T cells from blood. V and J are TRBV5-1 and TRBJ2-2, with D possibly being TRBD1 (5 bases). The CDR3 DNA sequence: TGCGCCAGCAGGACAGACGCGAACACCGGGGAGCTGTTTTTT. It specifies CASRTDANTGELFF.